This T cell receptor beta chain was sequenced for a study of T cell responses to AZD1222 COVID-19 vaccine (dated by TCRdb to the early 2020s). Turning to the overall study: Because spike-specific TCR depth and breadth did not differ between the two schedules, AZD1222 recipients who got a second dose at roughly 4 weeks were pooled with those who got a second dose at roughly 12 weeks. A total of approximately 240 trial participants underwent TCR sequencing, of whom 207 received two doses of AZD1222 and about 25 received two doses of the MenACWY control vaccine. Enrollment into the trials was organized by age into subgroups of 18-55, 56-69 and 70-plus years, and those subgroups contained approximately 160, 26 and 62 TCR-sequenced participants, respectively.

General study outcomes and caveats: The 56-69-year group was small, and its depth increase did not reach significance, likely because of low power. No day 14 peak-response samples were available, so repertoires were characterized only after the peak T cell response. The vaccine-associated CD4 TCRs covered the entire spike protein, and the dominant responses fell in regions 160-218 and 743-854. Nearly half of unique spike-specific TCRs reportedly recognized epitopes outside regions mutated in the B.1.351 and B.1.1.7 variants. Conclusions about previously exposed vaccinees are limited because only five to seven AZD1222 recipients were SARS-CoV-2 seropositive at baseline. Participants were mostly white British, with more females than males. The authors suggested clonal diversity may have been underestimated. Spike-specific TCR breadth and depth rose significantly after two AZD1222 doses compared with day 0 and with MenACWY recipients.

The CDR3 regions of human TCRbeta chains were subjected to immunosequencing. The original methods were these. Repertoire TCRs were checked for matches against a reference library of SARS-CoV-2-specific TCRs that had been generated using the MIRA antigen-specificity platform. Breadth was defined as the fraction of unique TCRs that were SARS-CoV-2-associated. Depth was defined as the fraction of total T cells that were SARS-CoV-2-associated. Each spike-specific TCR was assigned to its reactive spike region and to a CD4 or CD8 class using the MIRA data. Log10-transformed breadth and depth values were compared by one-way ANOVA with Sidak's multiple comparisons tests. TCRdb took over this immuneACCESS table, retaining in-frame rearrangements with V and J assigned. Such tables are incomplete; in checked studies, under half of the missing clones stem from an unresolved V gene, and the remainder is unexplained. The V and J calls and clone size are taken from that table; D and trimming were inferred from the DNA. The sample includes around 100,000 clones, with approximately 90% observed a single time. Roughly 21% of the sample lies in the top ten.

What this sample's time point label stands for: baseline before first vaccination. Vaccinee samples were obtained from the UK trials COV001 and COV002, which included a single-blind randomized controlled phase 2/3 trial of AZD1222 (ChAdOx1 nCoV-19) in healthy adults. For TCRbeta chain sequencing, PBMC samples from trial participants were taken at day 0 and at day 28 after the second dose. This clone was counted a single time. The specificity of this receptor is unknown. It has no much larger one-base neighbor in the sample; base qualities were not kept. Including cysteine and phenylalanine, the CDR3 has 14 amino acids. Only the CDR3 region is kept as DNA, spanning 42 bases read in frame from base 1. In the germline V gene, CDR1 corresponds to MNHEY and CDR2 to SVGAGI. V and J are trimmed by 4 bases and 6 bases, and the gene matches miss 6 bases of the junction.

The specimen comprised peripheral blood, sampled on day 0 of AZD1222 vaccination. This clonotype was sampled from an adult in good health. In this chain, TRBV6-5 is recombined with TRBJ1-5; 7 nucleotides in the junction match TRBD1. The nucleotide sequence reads TGTGCCAGCAGTTTACAGGGGCAGGGTCAGCCCCAGCATTTT. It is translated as CASSLQGQGQPQHF.